This T cell receptor beta chain was recovered during a study of T cell responses to AZD1222 COVID-19 vaccine. TCRdb's table, derived via immunoSEQ multiplex PCR, lists solely in-frame clones and lacks some. Of 130,000 or so clones in the sample, roughly nine tenths were seen once. In germline, CDR1 is SGHNT, CDR2 YENEEA. J lost 4 bases, V lost 3 bases, and 6 bases had no gene match. The CDR3 loop spans 16 amino acids. To note about this clone: Its specificity is unknown.

Study-wide points: The study identified only six AZD1222 recipients as seropositive at baseline. The study found vaccine-associated CD4 TCRs spanning spike, dominant at 160-218 and 743-854. Spike-specific TCR breadth and depth grew following two AZD1222 doses. Mostly white British, mostly female donors; authors suggested clonal diversity may be underestimated.

This TCR derives from an adult in good health. Sequences were derived from peripheral blood, sampled on day 0 of AZD1222 vaccination. J is TRBJ2-2 and V is TRBV11-3; 9 bases are shared with TRBD1. This CDR3 reads CASSFPETGGTGELFF. CDR3 sequence (DNA): TGTGCCAGCAGCTTCCCCGAGACAGGGGGCACCGGGGAGCTGTTTTTT.